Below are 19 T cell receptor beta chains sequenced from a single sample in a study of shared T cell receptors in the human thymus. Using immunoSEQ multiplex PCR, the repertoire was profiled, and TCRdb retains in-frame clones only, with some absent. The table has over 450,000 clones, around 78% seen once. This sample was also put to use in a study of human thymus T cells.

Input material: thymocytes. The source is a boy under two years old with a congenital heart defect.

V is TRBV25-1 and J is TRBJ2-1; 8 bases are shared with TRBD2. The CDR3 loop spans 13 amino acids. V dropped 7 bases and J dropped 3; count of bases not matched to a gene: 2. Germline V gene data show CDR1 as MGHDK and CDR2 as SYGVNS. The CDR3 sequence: CASIGTSYNEQFF. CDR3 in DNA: TGTGCCAGCATTGGGACTAGCTACAATGAGCAGTTCTTC.

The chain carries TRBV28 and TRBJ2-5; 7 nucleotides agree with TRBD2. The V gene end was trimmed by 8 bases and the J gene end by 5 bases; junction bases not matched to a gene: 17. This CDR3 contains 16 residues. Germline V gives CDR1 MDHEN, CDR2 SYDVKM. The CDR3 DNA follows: TGTGCCAGCCGGCATGGGGGGGAGATGGTGGTGGAGACCCAGTACTTC. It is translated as CASRHGGEMVVETQYF.

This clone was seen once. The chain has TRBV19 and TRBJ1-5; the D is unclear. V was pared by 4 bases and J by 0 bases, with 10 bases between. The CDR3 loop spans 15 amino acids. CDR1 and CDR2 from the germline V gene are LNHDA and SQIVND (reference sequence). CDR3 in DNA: TGTGCCAGTAGTAAGCCCGGAGTTAGCAATCAGCCCCAGCATTTT. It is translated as CASSKPGVSNQPQHF.

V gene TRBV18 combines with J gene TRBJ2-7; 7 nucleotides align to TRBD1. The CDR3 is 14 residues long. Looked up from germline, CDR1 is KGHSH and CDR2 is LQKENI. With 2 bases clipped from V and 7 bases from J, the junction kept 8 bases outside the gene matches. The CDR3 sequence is CASSPKKTGCEQYF. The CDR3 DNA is TGTGCCAGCTCACCAAAAAAGACAGGGTGTGAGCAGTACTTC.

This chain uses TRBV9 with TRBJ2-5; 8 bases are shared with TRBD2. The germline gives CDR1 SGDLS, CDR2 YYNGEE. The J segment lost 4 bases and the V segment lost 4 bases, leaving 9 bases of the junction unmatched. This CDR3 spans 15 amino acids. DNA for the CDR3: TGTGCCAGCAGCTCCGGACTAGCTGGACGAGAGACCCAGTACTTC. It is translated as CASSSGLAGRETQYF.

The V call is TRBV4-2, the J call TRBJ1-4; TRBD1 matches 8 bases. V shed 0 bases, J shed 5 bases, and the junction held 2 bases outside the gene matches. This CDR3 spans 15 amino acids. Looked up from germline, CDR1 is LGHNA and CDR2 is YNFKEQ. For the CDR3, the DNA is TGTGCCAGCAGCCAAGAGGACAGGGAGAATGAAAAACTGTTTTTT. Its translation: CASSQEDRENEKLFF.

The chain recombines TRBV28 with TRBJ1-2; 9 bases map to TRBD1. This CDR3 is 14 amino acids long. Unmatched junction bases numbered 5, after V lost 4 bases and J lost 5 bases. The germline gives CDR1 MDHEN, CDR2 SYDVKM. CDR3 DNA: TGTGCCAGCAGTTCCACAGGGGGCCGGTATGGCTACACCTTC. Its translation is CASSSTGGRYGYTF.

CDR3 in amino acids: CASSPSPVSSYEQYF. The CDR3 DNA follows: TGTGCCAGCTCCCCCTCTCCGGTGAGCTCCTACGAGCAGTACTTC. The chain employs TRBV18 and TRBJ2-7; D remains unclear. Germline V gene sequence: CDR1 KGHSH, CDR2 LQKENI. The CDR3 is made up of 15 amino acids. V lost 6 bases, J lost 0 bases, and 15 bases lay in between. The full variable domain, with the rest looked up from reference TRBV18 and TRBJ2-7, is NAGVMQNPRHLVRRRGQEARLRCSPMKGHSHVYWYRQLPEEGLKFMVYLQKENIIDESGMPKERFSAEFPKEGPSILRIQQVVRGDSAAYFCASSPSPVSSYEQYFGPGTRLTVT.

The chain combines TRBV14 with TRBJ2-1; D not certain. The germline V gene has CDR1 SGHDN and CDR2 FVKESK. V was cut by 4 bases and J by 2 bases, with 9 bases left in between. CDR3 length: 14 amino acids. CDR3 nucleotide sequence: TGTGCCAGCAGCCCCACCCGGGCCTACAATGAGCAGTTCTTC. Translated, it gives CASSPTRAYNEQFF.

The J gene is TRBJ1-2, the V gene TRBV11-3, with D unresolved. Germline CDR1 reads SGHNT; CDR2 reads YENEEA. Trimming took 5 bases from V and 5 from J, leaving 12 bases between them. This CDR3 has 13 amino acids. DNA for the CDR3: TGTGCCAGCAGCCCCCCCTTTTATTATGGCTACACCTTC. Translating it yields CASSPPFYYGYTF.

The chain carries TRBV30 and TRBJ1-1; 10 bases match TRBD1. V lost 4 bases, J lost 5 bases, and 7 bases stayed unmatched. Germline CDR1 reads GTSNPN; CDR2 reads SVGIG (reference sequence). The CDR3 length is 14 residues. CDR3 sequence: CAWTADRGQTEAFF. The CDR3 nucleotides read TGTGCCTGGACTGCTGACAGGGGGCAGACTGAAGCTTTCTTT. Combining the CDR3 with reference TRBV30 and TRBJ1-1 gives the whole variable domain SQTIHQWPATLVQPVGSPLSLECTVEGTSNPNLYWYRQAAGRGLQLLFYSVGIGQISSEVPQNLSASRPQDRQFILSSKKLLLSDSGFYLCAWTADRGQTEAFFGQGTRLTVV.

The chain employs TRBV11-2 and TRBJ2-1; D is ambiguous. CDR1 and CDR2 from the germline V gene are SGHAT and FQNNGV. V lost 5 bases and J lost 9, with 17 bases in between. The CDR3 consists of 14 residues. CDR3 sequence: CASSPTDPVIEQFF. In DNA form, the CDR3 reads TGTGCCAGCAGCCCAACCGATCCAGTCATTGAGCAGTTCTTC.

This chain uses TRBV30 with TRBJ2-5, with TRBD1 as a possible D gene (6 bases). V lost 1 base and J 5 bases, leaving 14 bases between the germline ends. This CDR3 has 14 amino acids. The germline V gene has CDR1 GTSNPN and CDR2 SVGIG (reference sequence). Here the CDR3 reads CAWSEQGRRETQYF. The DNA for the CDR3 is TGTGCCTGGAGTGAGCAGGGGCGAAGGGAGACCCAGTACTTC.

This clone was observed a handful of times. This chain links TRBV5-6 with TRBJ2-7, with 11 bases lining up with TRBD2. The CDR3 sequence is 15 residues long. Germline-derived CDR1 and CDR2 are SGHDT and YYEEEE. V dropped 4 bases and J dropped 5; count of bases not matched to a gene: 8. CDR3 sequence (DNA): TGTGCCAGCAGCACAACTAGCGGGAGAACCGACGAGCAGTACTTC. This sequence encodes CASSTTSGRTDEQYF.

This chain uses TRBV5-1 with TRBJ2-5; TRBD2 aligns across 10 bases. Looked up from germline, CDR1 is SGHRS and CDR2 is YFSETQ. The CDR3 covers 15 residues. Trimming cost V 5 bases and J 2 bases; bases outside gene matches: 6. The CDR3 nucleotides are TGCGCCAGCAGGCCCTGGACTAGCGGACAAGAGACCCAGTACTTC. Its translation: CASRPWTSGQETQYF. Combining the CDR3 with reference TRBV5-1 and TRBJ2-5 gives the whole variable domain KAGVTQTPRYLIKTRGQQVTLSCSPISGHRSVSWYQQTPGQGLQFLFEYFSETQRNKGNFPGRFSGRQFSNSRSEMNVSTLELGDSALYLCASRPWTSGQETQYFGPGTRLLVL.

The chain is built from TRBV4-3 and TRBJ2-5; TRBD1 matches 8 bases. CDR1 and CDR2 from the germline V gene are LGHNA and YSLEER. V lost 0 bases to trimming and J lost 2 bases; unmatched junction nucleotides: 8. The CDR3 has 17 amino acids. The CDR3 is CASSQDRSGGPQETQYF. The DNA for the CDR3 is TGCGCCAGCAGCCAAGATCGATCAGGGGGCCCTCAAGAGACCCAGTACTTC.

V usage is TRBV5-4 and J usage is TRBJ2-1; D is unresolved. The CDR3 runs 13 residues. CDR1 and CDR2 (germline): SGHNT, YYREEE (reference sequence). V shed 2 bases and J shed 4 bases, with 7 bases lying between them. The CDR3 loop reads CASSFPPYNEQFF. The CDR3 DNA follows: TGTGCCAGCAGCTTTCCCCCATACAATGAGCAGTTCTTC. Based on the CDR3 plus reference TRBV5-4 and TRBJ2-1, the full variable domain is ETGVTQSPTHLIKTRGQQVTLRCSSQSGHNTVSWYQQALGQGPQFIFQYYREEENGRGNFPPRFSGLQFPNYSSELNVNALELDDSALYLCASSFPPYNEQFFGPGTRLTVL.

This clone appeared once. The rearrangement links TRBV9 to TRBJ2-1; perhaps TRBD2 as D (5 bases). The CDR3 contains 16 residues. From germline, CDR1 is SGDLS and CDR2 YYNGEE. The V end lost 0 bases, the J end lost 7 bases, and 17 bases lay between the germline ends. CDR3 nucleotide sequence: TGTGCCAGCAGCGTAGACGTCGGGGTAGCTTTGAATGAGCAGTTCTTC. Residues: CASSVDVGVALNEQFF.

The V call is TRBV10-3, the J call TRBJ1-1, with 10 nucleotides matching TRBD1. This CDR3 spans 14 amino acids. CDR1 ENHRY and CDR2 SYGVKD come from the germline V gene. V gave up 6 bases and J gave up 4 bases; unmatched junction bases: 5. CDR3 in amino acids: CAISDRGLGTEAFF. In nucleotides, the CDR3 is TGTGCCATCAGCGACAGGGGGCTCGGCACTGAAGCTTTCTTT.